This TCR beta chain was sequenced in a study of blood T cell repertoires in COVID-19. Overall study context: The United States, Italy and Spain provided the acute and convalescent COVID-19 samples. T cells, B-cell-depleted T cells, or PBMCs provided the cDNA or gDNA that served as material.

CDR3 length: 13 residues. V lost 8 bases and J lost 4, with 11 bases in between. Germline loops: CDR1 MDHEN, CDR2 SYDVKM. As originally analysed: Reference gene primer amplification gave estimated nucleated cell counts. Here immunoSEQ multiplex PCR was the method, and the copy in TCRdb shows in-frame clones only, minus some. The V and J calls and clone size were taken over from that table, and D and trimming were inferred from the DNA. The table has 200,000 to 300,000 clones, about 86% seen once. The receptor was isolated from a man aged 30-40 years with active or convalescent COVID-19. The specimen sequenced was peripheral blood. The V gene is TRBV28, the J gene TRBJ1-4; weak D call: TRBD1 (6 bases). Here the CDR3 DNA reads TGTGCCAGCCAGGACAGCTTTAATGAAAAACTGTTTTTT. This translates into CASQDSFNEKLFF.